The 31 T cell receptor beta chains in this list originate from one sample, sequenced in a study of vaccination effects on CD4 cells after COVID-19. The antigens for these receptors are not known. Before any sequencing was done, the ViraFEST assay used viral peptide pools to expand antigen-specific CD4+ T cells. CD4+ T cell isolation took place after 10 days of culture. The person acquired a PCR-confirmed SARS-CoV-2 infection between March and December 2020. Repertoires were generated with immunoSEQ multiplex PCR, while TCRdb's copy carries only in-frame clones and drops some. The sample has fewer than 40,000 clones, just over 70% seen once; the top ten hold approximately 30%. Sequencing was performed on CD4+ T cells from PBMCs cultured with a peptide pool, taken before COVID-19 vaccination. Receptors originate from a human donor who had a prior SARS-CoV-2 infection.

The V gene is TRBV7-9, the J gene TRBJ1-2, with 7 positions matching TRBD1. V dropped 4 bases and J dropped 6; count of bases not matched to a gene: 17. This CDR3 contains 17 residues. Per the germline V gene, CDR1 is SEHNR and CDR2 is FQNEAQ (reference sequence). This CDR3 reads CASSSGRAGGNWDGYTF. DNA of the CDR3: TGTGCCAGCAGCTCCGGTCGGGCAGGGGGTAACTGGGATGGCTACACCTTC. Variable domain in full (rest from reference TRBV7-9 and TRBJ1-2): DTGVSQNPRHKITKRGQNVTFRCDPISEHNRLYWYRQTLGQGPEFLTYFQNEAQLEKSRLLSDRFSAERPKGSFSTLEIQRTEQGDSAMYLCASSSGRAGGNWDGYTFGSGTRLTVV.

This clone occurred a few times. The gene calls are TRBV11-3 and TRBJ2-5; TRBD1 is a possible D gene (5 bases). Germline CDR1 SGHNT, CDR2 YENEEA. The CDR3 runs 15 residues. Between the trimmed V and J ends, which lost 1 base and 2 bases, there was a span of 11 bases. CDR3 sequence: CASSLVRATQETQYF. In DNA, the CDR3 is TGTGCCAGCAGCTTAGTCAGGGCCACACAAGAGACCCAGTACTTC.

This clone has just a few counts. The J gene is TRBJ1-5, the V gene TRBV7-9, with D tentatively TRBD1 (5 bases). With 5 bases removed from V and 6 bases from J, the gap between germline ends came to 8 bases. The CDR3 contains 12 residues. The germline V gene has CDR1 SEHNR and CDR2 FQNEAQ (reference sequence). CDR3 loop: CASSLDSQPQHF. CDR3 nucleotide sequence: TGTGCCAGCAGCCTTGACAGTCAGCCCCAGCATTTT.

This clone was counted a few times. V gene TRBV2 combines with J gene TRBJ1-2; 7 nucleotides align to TRBD1. Per the germline V gene, CDR1 is SNHLY and CDR2 is FYNNEI. The CDR3 has 13 residues. The trim removed 4 bases at V and 8 bases at J, leaving 7 bases unmatched. The CDR3 sequence is CASSGDRVGGYTF. Written as DNA, the CDR3 is TGTGCCAGCAGTGGAGACAGGGTCGGGGGCTACACCTTC.

This rearrangement joins TRBV4-1 to TRBJ2-7; 12 bases align to TRBD2. CDR3 length equals 15 residues. Germline V gene sequence: CDR1 MGHRA, CDR2 YSYEKL. The V and J ends lost 6 bases and 5 bases, in that order; junction bases with no gene match: 8. CDR3 amino acids: CASRPGLAGRNEQYF. CDR3 nucleotides: TGCGCCAGCAGACCCGGACTAGCGGGACGGAACGAGCAGTACTTC.

CDR3 nucleotide sequence: TGTGCCAGCTCACCCGATATGGGGAAGCACTACAATGAGCAGTTCTTC. This codes for CASSPDMGKHYNEQFF. J is TRBJ2-1 and V is TRBV18; D unresolved. The CDR3 extends over 16 amino acids. Trimming removed 3 bases from V and 3 bases from J, with 15 bases in between. Per germline, CDR1 KGHSH and CDR2 LQKENI.

The chain recombines TRBV4-3 with TRBJ2-3; D is tentatively TRBD1 or TRBD2 (5 bases each). Germline V lookup: CDR1 LGHNA, CDR2 YSLEER. The V gene lost 3 bases and the J gene lost 5 bases, with 21 bases spanning the gap. The CDR3 runs 17 residues. Here the CDR3 DNA reads TGCGCCAGCAGCCAGGCGATAACTCGACTTGGGGGAGATACGCAGTATTTT. It codes for CASSQAITRLGGDTQYF.

This clone appeared a few times. The chain carries TRBV11-3 and TRBJ1-1; tentative D call: TRBD1 (6 bases). The length of the CDR3 is 17 residues. Trimming left V 1 base short and J 0 bases short, with 15 bases between. In germline, CDR1 is SGHNT, CDR2 YENEEA. CDR3 residues: CASSLVLTGAVNTEAFF. CDR3 sequence (DNA): TGTGCCAGCAGCTTAGTACTCACGGGGGCAGTGAACACTGAAGCTTTCTTT.

This chain connects TRBV3-1 (or the pseudogene TRBV3-2) to TRBJ1-2; weak D call: TRBD1 (6 bases). Between the trimmed V and J ends, which lost 0 bases and 3 bases, there was a span of 8 bases. CDR3 size: 14 residues. Per germline, CDR1 LGHDT and CDR2 YNNKEL (reference sequence). CDR3 in amino acids: CASSQDAGDYGYTF. CDR3 nucleotides: TGTGCCAGCAGCCAAGATGCAGGGGACTATGGCTACACCTTC.

The chain joins TRBV6-5 to TRBJ2-5; D is uncertain. Deletions cut 4 bases from V and 5 bases from J, with 20 bases between. The CDR3 runs to 16 residues. The germline V gene encodes CDR1 MNHEY and CDR2 SVGAGI. DNA for the CDR3: TGTGCCAGCAGTTCCCCCAAGCGAGGATCACGGGAGACCCAGTACTTC. This translates into CASSSPKRGSRETQYF.

This sequence joins TRBV5-1 and TRBJ2-7, with 8 bases fitting TRBD1. The trim removed 4 bases at V and 5 bases at J, leaving 8 bases unmatched. Germline-derived CDR1 and CDR2 are SGHRS and YFSETQ. The CDR3 covers 14 residues. In DNA form, the CDR3 reads TGCGCCAGCAGCGACAGGACAGGGAAGCACGAGCAGTACTTC. As protein: CASSDRTGKHEQYF.

CDR3: CASSVESGVLGEKLFF. The CDR3 DNA sequence: TGTGCCAGCAGCGTAGAATCGGGAGTTTTGGGTGAAAAACTGTTTTTT. V usage is TRBV9 and J usage is TRBJ1-4; the D is unclear. CDR1 is SGDLS, CDR2 YYNGEE, per germline. With 0 bases removed from V and 7 bases from J, the gap between germline ends came to 16 bases. This CDR3 contains 16 residues.

The chain combines TRBV6-5 with TRBJ1-2; 7 nucleotides line up with TRBD1. With 6 bases clipped from V and 8 bases from J, the junction kept 9 bases outside the gene matches. The CDR3 sequence is 13 residues long. CDR1 and CDR2 from the germline V gene are MNHEY and SVGAGI. The CDR3 reads CASSENRQGGYTF. For the CDR3, the DNA is TGTGCCAGCAGCGAGAACCGACAGGGCGGCTACACCTTC.

V and J are TRBV18 and TRBJ1-1; D is uncertain. Germline lookup yields CDR1 KGHSH and CDR2 LQKENI. V was clipped by 5 bases and J by 0 bases, with 10 bases between them. This CDR3 is 14 amino acids long. Here the CDR3 DNA reads TGTGCCAGCTCAGCGAGCATTTTGAACACTGAAGCTTTCTTT. Amino acids: CASSASILNTEAFF.

The chain joins TRBV21-1 to TRBJ2-2; the table assigns TRBD2, which was not confirmed against the DNA. TRBV21-1 has pseudogene status. The CDR3 has 20 residues. Here the CDR3 reads CASSKRNPGLRLIFSGELFF. CDR3 DNA sequence: TGTGCCAGCAGCAAAAGAAACCCGGGACTACGCTTGATTTTTTCCGGGGAGCTGTTTTTT.

This chain links TRBV27 with TRBJ2-2; 7 bases fit TRBD2. V lost 3 bases and J lost 3; bases outside the gene matches: 4. The length of the CDR3 is 15 residues. Looked up from germline, CDR1 is MNHEY and CDR2 is SMNVEV (reference sequence). The CDR3 sequence: CASSFLGGDTGELFF. The DNA of the CDR3 is TGTGCCAGCAGTTTTTTGGGAGGGGACACCGGGGAGCTGTTTTTT.

This clone was seen a handful of times. The chain recombines TRBV3-1 (or the pseudogene TRBV3-2) with TRBJ1-3; 7 positions agree with TRBD1. Germline trimming cut 4 bases from V and 2 bases from J; bases unmatched to any gene: 2. Germline loops: CDR1 LGHDT, CDR2 YNNKEL (reference sequence). The CDR3 sequence is 14 residues long. The CDR3 sequence is CASSRTGAGNTIYF. The CDR3 DNA follows: TGTGCCAGCAGCCGTACAGGGGCTGGAAACACCATATATTTT.

The chain is built from TRBV7-9 and TRBJ1-2; D is uncertain. Germline V gene data show CDR1 as SEHNR and CDR2 as FQNEAQ (reference sequence). V lost 5 bases, J lost 5 bases, and 6 bases lay in between. The CDR3 is made up of 11 amino acids. Here the CDR3 DNA reads TGTGCCAGCAGCCCAGGATATGGCTACACCTTC. Amino acid sequence: CASSPGYGYTF.

The count of this clone is one. The gene calls are TRBV6-2 or TRBV6-3 and TRBJ2-5; D gene unclear. The CDR3 runs to 15 residues. Germline lookup yields CDR1 MNHEY and CDR2 SVGEGT. V lost 2 bases and J lost 5, with 15 bases in between. CDR3 DNA sequence: TGTGCCAGCAGTTACAATTTAAGAGATCGGGAGACCCAGTACTTC. Residues: CASSYNLRDRETQYF.

This clone was detected only a few times. The chain recombines TRBV5-1 with TRBJ2-2; D unclear. The CDR3 has 14 residues. Germline-derived CDR1 and CDR2 are SGHRS and YFSETQ. Trimming removed 0 bases at V and 4 bases at J, with 7 bases between. The CDR3 sequence is CASSLVPRTGELFF. The CDR3 DNA reads as TGCGCCAGCAGCTTGGTGCCGCGCACCGGGGAGCTGTTTTTT. Full variable domain (remainder filled in from reference TRBV5-1 and TRBJ2-2): KAGVTQTPRYLIKTRGQQVTLSCSPISGHRSVSWYQQTPGQGLQFLFEYFSETQRNKGNFPGRFSGRQFSNSRSEMNVSTLELGDSALYLCASSLVPRTGELFFGEGSRLTVL.

This chain joins TRBV5-8 and TRBJ2-3, with D perhaps matching TRBD1 (6 bases). Germline V lookup: CDR1 SGHTS, CDR2 YDEGEE. V was clipped by 0 bases and J by 5 bases, with 10 bases between them. The CDR3 runs to 14 residues. Here the CDR3 reads CASSLDRRGDTQYF. Here the CDR3 DNA reads TGTGCCAGCAGCTTGGATCGCAGGGGAGATACGCAGTATTTT.

This rearrangement joins TRBV6-2 or TRBV6-3 to TRBJ1-2, with D possibly being TRBD1 (6 bases). This CDR3 spans 14 amino acids. Trimming pared 3 bases from V and 3 bases from J, leaving 11 bases between. CDR1 is MNHEY, CDR2 SVGEGT, per germline. DNA for the CDR3: TGTGCCAGCAGTTATACGGGGGGCGACTATGGCTACACCTTC. Translation gives CASSYTGGDYGYTF.

This CDR3 is CASSAGGTTNEKLFF. In DNA form, the CDR3 reads TGTGCCAGCAGCGCAGGGGGCACCACTAATGAAAAACTGTTTTTT. The chain has TRBV11-3 and TRBJ1-4, with 8 bases aligning to TRBD1. Germline CDR1 SGHNT, CDR2 YENEEA. The CDR3 has 15 residues. Trimming removed 5 bases from V and 2 bases from J; junction bases left unmatched: 4.

The rearrangement joins TRBV5-6 to TRBJ2-2; 10 nucleotides align to TRBD1. This CDR3 has 17 residues. The germline V gene encodes CDR1 SGHDT and CDR2 YYEEEE. After removal of 4 bases from V and 3 bases from J, the junction contained 9 bases not matched to a gene. CDR3 coding DNA: TGTGCCAGCAGCCCTCGGACAGGGGGTATCTACACCGGGGAGCTGTTTTTT. Amino acid sequence: CASSPRTGGIYTGELFF.

A few counts support this clone. The chain links TRBV27 to TRBJ1-4, with 7 bases matching TRBD1. The CDR3 covers 15 residues. V shed 2 bases and J 8 bases; nucleotides not matched to a gene: 8. Germline V gene sequence: CDR1 MNHEY, CDR2 SMNVEV (reference sequence). The CDR3 loop is CASSLKATGWEKLFF. The CDR3 DNA follows: TGTGCCAGCAGTTTAAAAGCGACAGGGTGGGAAAAACTGTTTTTT.

The chain joins TRBV19 to TRBJ2-1; D remains ambiguous. V lost 2 bases and J 9 bases, leaving 17 bases between the germline ends. Germline V gene lookup returns CDR1 LNHDA and CDR2 SQIVND (reference sequence). This CDR3 contains 15 residues. The CDR3 spells CASSIWRADVVEQFF. CDR3 sequence (DNA): TGTGCCAGTAGTATATGGCGCGCGGATGTAGTTGAGCAGTTCTTC.

The V call is TRBV6-1, the J call TRBJ2-7; D possibly corresponds to TRBD2 (5 bases). V lost 2 bases to trimming and J lost 9 bases, with 11 bases between them. The CDR3 has 12 amino acids. Germline assignment: CDR1 MNHNS and CDR2 SASEGT. The CDR3, as DNA: TGTGCCAGCAGTGAACGGGCAGGACTGCAGTACTTC. Its protein product is CASSERAGLQYF.

The chain uses TRBV7-9 and TRBJ1-1; TRBD1 is a possible D gene (5 bases). Germline assignment: CDR1 SEHNR and CDR2 FQNEAQ (reference sequence). The CDR3 has 14 residues. Deletions cut 5 bases from V and 7 bases from J, with 17 bases between. Here the CDR3 reads CASSPISRGNEAFF. In DNA form, the CDR3 reads TGTGCCAGCAGCCCGATTTCACGGGGGAATGAAGCTTTCTTT.

The J gene is TRBJ1-1, the V gene TRBV4-1; the D gene is possibly TRBD1 (6 bases). Trimming pared 4 bases from V and 2 bases from J, leaving 11 bases between. Germline assignment: CDR1 MGHRA and CDR2 YSYEKL. CDR3 size: 14 residues. The CDR3 DNA is TGCGCCAGCAGCCCCCAGGGGCTTAACACTGAAGCTTTCTTT. It specifies CASSPQGLNTEAFF.

The J gene is TRBJ1-1, the V gene TRBV2, with D unclear. The germline V gene has CDR1 SNHLY and CDR2 FYNNEI. V was pared by 4 bases and J by 11 bases, with 11 bases between. The CDR3 covers 11 residues. For the CDR3, the DNA is TGTGCCAGCAGTGGAGAGGTTTTGGCTTTCTTT. It translates to CASSGEVLAFF.

The V and J genes are TRBV7-2 and TRBJ2-1; the D gene is possibly TRBD2 (6 bases). Trimming left V 3 bases short and J 7 bases short, with 19 bases between. The CDR3 is 16 amino acids. CDR1 and CDR2 from the germline V gene are SGHTA and FQGNSA. This CDR3 is CASSFSSTREKNEQFF. The CDR3 DNA sequence: TGTGCCAGCAGCTTTAGTTCGACTAGAGAAAAAAATGAGCAGTTCTTC.